A selection of T cell receptor beta chains follows, all from one sample in a study of blood T cell repertoires in COVID-19. Repertoires were generated with immunoSEQ multiplex PCR, while TCRdb's copy carries only in-frame clones and drops some. This table has fewer than 200,000 clones, approximately 84% appearing once. Sample: peripheral blood. The receptor source for this set is a man between 35 and 55 years old who had recovered from COVID-19. The CDR3 runs from the conserved cysteine through the conserved F or W.

j_call,v_call,cdr3_aa
TRBJ1-1,TRBV6-5,CASNHRADTEAFF
TRBJ1-6,TRBV12-5,CASGLVLGGAGEDSPLHF
TRBJ1-3,TRBV7-8,CASSSHGGNTIYF
TRBJ2-5,TRBV3-1/TRBV3-2,CASSQVRSTSGLNQETQYF
TRBJ2-3,TRBV28,CASSLRQGSDTQYF
TRBJ1-3,TRBV5-4,CASSLTGYEGNTIYF
TRBJ2-7,TRBV11-2,CASTLDRASYEQYF
TRBJ2-3,TRBV28,CASNSGRDTQYF
TRBJ1-4,TRBV7-9,CASSTGQATNEKLFF
TRBJ1-4,TRBV28,CASMRTGTEKLFF
TRBJ2-1,TRBV24-1,CATSGERGTGEQFF
TRBJ1-1,TRBV5-6,CASSAGLLNTEAFF
TRBJ2-1,TRBV7-2,CASSITSDYNEQFF
TRBJ2-2,TRBV30,CAWSVGTYTGELFF
TRBJ2-7,TRBV13,CASSLNGGYEQYF
TRBJ1-2,TRBV5-1,CASSLGDRERDGYTF
TRBJ1-3,TRBV21-1,CASSKWIGAAGNTIYF
TRBJ1-6,TRBV6-5,CASRRDTNYNSPLHF
TRBJ2-5,TRBV6-5,CASSYGRTSGRETQYF
TRBJ2-3,TRBV10-3,CAIRASGDTDTQYF
TRBJ2-3,TRBV25-1,CASSRGTAFTDTQYF
TRBJ1-1,TRBV4-3,CASSQEPQVGAPNTEAFF
TRBJ1-5,TRBV6-5,CASSLTDLQPQHF
TRBJ2-7,TRBV7-2,CASSSTSAGYEQYF
TRBJ2-1,TRBV4-3,CASSQGLPSYNEQFF
TRBJ2-2,TRBV28,CASSLTGYTGELFF
TRBJ2-7,TRBV6-5,CASSYVLGYEQYF
TRBJ2-1,TRBV4-3,CASSQDWGDRVRSYNEQFF
TRBJ2-2,TRBV11-2,CASSGSGGVNTGELFF
TRBJ1-2,TRBV24-1,CATSDSGRAYGYTF
TRBJ2-1,TRBV11-2,CASSPRTSGSPNEQFF
TRBJ2-1,TRBV6-4,CASSPRLAGELNEQFF
TRBJ2-2,TRBV28,CASSFANTGELFF
TRBJ2-1,TRBV6-5,CASSSSGSYNEQFF
TRBJ2-1,TRBV9,CASSVEGGGALGNEQFF
TRBJ1-2,TRBV5-4,CASSPGENYGYTF
TRBJ2-5,TRBV24-1,CATSPSTSGRGETQYF
TRBJ1-1,TRBV7-2,CASSLQGNTEAFF
TRBJ2-7,TRBV5-4,CASSLAGLYEQYF
TRBJ2-7,TRBV4-1,CASSPSTETTYEQYF
TRBJ1-3,TRBV9,CASSVESSGNTIYF
TRBJ2-2,TRBV2,CASRRGQEGELFF
TRBJ2-7,TRBV11-3,CASSLSSGTYEQYF
TRBJ2-1,TRBV10-3,CASTGTDFNEQFF
TRBJ1-6,TRBV11-2,CASSPLARSPLHF
TRBJ2-7,TRBV18,CASSPSSGGVHEQYF
TRBJ2-7,TRBV6-5,CASSSRDYPYEQYF